This T cell receptor beta chain is from a study of cytomegalovirus exposure and HLA in healthy donors. The CDR3 runs to 11 residues. V lost 8 bases to trimming and J lost 8 bases, with 13 bases between them. Germline CDR1 GTSNPN, CDR2 SVGIG (reference sequence). Participants comprised healthy donors of bone marrow. 60 Vbeta and 13 Jbeta primers were used in PCR. The table came from immunoSEQ multiplex PCR; TCRdb's copy has only in-frame clones and leaves some out. The repertoire shows roughly 53,000 clones; the top ten hold over 2%. V gene TRBV30 combines with J gene TRBJ2-4; TRBD2 is a possible D gene (6 bases). Sequencing was performed on PBMCs. The sequence came from a female donor in good health and CMV-seronegative. CDR3 sequence: CAGTERDIQYF. The CDR3 DNA follows: TGTGCCGGGACTGAGAGGGACATTCAGTACTTC.